These 25 T cell receptor beta chains were all obtained from the same sample, sequenced in a study of CD8 T cells in ankylosing spondylitis. TCRdb processed the 5' RACE reads anew with MiXCR; each CDR3 protein has one entry. The profile covers about 360,000 distinct CDR3 sequences, with approximately 22% appearing a single time and under 15% taken by the ten largest. Specimen: blood, either unsorted or a sorted T cell fraction (not recorded which). Receptor source: a male donor with ankylosing spondylitis or in good health (not recorded which).

The genes are TRBV12-3 or TRBV12-4 and TRBJ1-1, with D perhaps matching TRBD1 (5 bases). The germline V and J ends were trimmed by 6 bases and 4 bases, with 15 bases remaining between them. The CDR3 length is 14 residues. DNA for the CDR3: TGTGCCAGCAGGAGAGGGGATCTCGGCACTGAAGCTTTCTTT. This codes for CASRRGDLGTEAFF.

The chain couples TRBV7-9 to TRBJ2-5, with 8 bases identical to TRBD1. V lost 4 bases and J lost 7; bases outside the gene matches: 11. Germline-derived CDR1 and CDR2 are SEHNR and FQNEAQ (reference sequence). CDR3 length: 15 amino acids. The CDR3 nucleotides read TGTGCCAGCAGCTCGACAGGGGACATCTTGGGGACCCAGTACTTC. It specifies CASSSTGDILGTQYF.

This clonotype was seen a few times. The gene calls are TRBV12-3 or TRBV12-4 and TRBJ2-1; D is possibly TRBD2 (5 bases). The CDR3 extends over 13 amino acids. V was cut by 6 bases and J by 9 bases, with 15 bases left in between. The CDR3 sequence is CASRPRGSSEQFF. The CDR3 DNA reads as TGTGCCAGCAGACCCCGGGGATCAAGTGAGCAGTTCTTC.

This clonotype was counted between two and nine times. As the CDR3 is not closed by the conserved phenylalanine or tryptophan, this likely results from a read error. The limits of the CDR3 on the DNA are not certain, so only TCRdb's listed CDR3 is given. The chain links TRBV20-1 to TRBJ2-5; the table's D call of TRBD1 was not tested on the DNA. The CDR3 has 13 amino acids, counting both end residues. Per germline, CDR1 DFQATT and CDR2 SNEGSKA (reference sequence). This chain's CDR3 is CSAGGFSRSNSSL.

The genes are TRBV29-1 and TRBJ2-7, with 12 bases identical to TRBD1. V gave up 1 base and J gave up 9 bases; unmatched junction bases: 10. The CDR3 has 15 amino acids. Germline V gives CDR1 SQVTM, CDR2 ANQGSEA. CDR3 nucleotide sequence: TGCAGCGTTGAAGCCCTGGGGGACAGGGGGCCTACGCAGTACTTC. Its protein product is CSVEALGDRGPTQYF.

The rearrangement uses TRBV3-1 and TRBJ2-1, with 10 positions matching TRBD2. The V gene end was trimmed by 0 bases and the J gene end by 9 bases; junction bases not matched to a gene: 8. This CDR3 region has 16 residues. Germline V gene sequence: CDR1 LGHDT, CDR2 YNNKEL (reference sequence). The chain's CDR3 is CASSQDTLAGGVEQFF. In DNA form, the CDR3 reads TGTGCCAGCAGCCAAGATACCTTAGCGGGGGGAGTTGAGCAGTTCTTC.

The CDR3 loop reads CASSLDVLYEQYF. As DNA, the CDR3 is TGCGCCAGCAGCCTAGACGTCCTCTACGAGCAGTACTTC. The J gene is TRBJ2-7, the V gene TRBV4-1; D not resolved. The CDR3 covers 13 residues. Germline loops: CDR1 MGHRA, CDR2 YSYEKL. V gave up 4 bases and J gave up 3 bases, with 10 bases separating them.

V and J are TRBV10-3 and TRBJ2-1, with 7 bases aligning to TRBD2. CDR1 is ENHRY, CDR2 SYGVKD, per germline. There are 15 residues in the CDR3. Germline trimming cut 3 bases from V and 2 bases from J; bases unmatched to any gene: 4. DNA for the CDR3: TGTGCCATCAGTGACGGGGGGTACGCCTACAATGAGCAGTTCTTC. It codes for CAISDGGYAYNEQFF.

The chain has TRBV7-9 and TRBJ2-2; D is undetermined. Germline CDR1 reads SEHNR; CDR2 reads FQNEAQ (reference sequence). The CDR3 is 15 residues long. The V end lost 4 bases, the J end lost 4 bases, and 13 bases lay between the germline ends. CDR3 bases: TGTGCCAGCAGCTCTTTCGGGTCTACCACCGGGGAGCTGTTTTTT. It encodes CASSSFGSTTGELFF.

CDR3 in amino acids: CASTLSSDYGYTF. The CDR3 DNA sequence: TGTGCCAGCACGCTAAGTAGTGACTATGGCTACACCTTC. The gene calls are TRBV3-1 and TRBJ1-2; no clear D gene. Trimming removed 7 bases at V and 3 bases at J, with 12 bases between. Germline V gene lookup returns CDR1 LGHDT and CDR2 YNNKEL (reference sequence). The CDR3 spans 13 residues.

The V and J genes are TRBV24-1 and TRBJ2-2; D might be TRBD1 (5 bases). V lost 4 bases and J lost 5, with 10 bases in between. Germline V gives CDR1 KGHDR, CDR2 SFDVKD. This CDR3 is 14 amino acids long. DNA of the CDR3: TGTGCCACCAGTGACCCTGGACATACCGGGGAGCTGTTTTTT. Protein sequence: CATSDPGHTGELFF.

The gene calls are TRBV4-1 and TRBJ2-2, with D tentatively TRBD1 (5 bases). Germline V gene sequence: CDR1 MGHRA, CDR2 YSYEKL. The CDR3 extends over 15 amino acids. The germline V and J ends were trimmed by 0 bases and 5 bases, with 10 bases remaining between them. The CDR3 coding sequence is TGCGCCAGCAGCCAAGAGGTCAGGGCGACCGGGGAGCTGTTTTTT. This gives the protein CASSQEVRATGELFF.

The chain joins TRBV6-1 to TRBJ2-7; D possibly corresponds to TRBD2 (6 bases). Deletions cut 6 bases from V and 3 bases from J, with 15 bases between. The germline V gene encodes CDR1 MNHNS and CDR2 SASEGT. The length of the CDR3 is 14 residues. The CDR3 DNA follows: TGTGCCAGCAGCCCCCAGGTGGGAGGCTACGAGCAGTACTTC. Amino acid sequence: CASSPQVGGYEQYF.

The sample holds a few counts of this clonotype. This chain uses TRBV29-1 with TRBJ2-7; 9 bases match TRBD2. The ends lost 0 bases at V and 4 bases at J; junction bases unmatched: 4. The CDR3 is 14 residues long. CDR1 is SQVTM and CDR2 is ANQGSEA in the germline V gene. CDR3 nucleotide sequence: TGCAGCGTTGAAGATCGCGGGGGGGGTTACGAGCAGTACTTC. Translating it yields CSVEDRGGGYEQYF.

This clonotype appeared a few times. The chain employs TRBV7-3 and TRBJ2-1, with D possibly TRBD2 on 6 matching bases. Germline loops: CDR1 SGHTA, CDR2 FQGTGA. This CDR3 contains 16 residues. The V end lost 5 bases, the J end lost 0 bases, and 14 bases lay between the germline ends. The CDR3 nucleotides read TGTGCCAGCAGCCGGGAGTTAGGTAGCTCCTACAATGAGCAGTTCTTC. Protein product: CASSRELGSSYNEQFF. Full variable domain (remainder filled in from reference TRBV7-3 and TRBJ2-1): GAGVSQTPSNKVTEKGKYVELRCDPISGHTALYWYRQSLGQGPEFLIYFQGTGAADDSGLPNDRFFAVRPEGSVSTLKIQRTERGDSAVYLCASSRELGSSYNEQFFGPGTRLTVL.

The chain carries TRBV7-9 and TRBJ2-1; TRBD1 agrees at 8 bases. CDR1 and CDR2 from the germline V gene are SEHNR and FQNEAQ (reference sequence). The CDR3 totals 15 residues. Germline trimming cut 5 bases from V and 5 bases from J; bases unmatched to any gene: 8. The DNA for the CDR3 is TGTGCCAGCAGCGACCGGGACAGGACTCACAATGAGCAGTTCTTC. Its translation: CASSDRDRTHNEQFF.

The chain recombines TRBV12-3 or TRBV12-4 with TRBJ1-2; D unclear. Trimming removed 8 bases from V and 3 bases from J, with 10 bases in between. The CDR3 contains 12 residues. The CDR3 region has the DNA TGTGCCAGCGGCTGGCAGGACTATGGCTACACCTTC. Translation gives CASGWQDYGYTF.

V gene TRBV7-9 combines with J gene TRBJ2-1; D unclear. The V end lost 5 bases, the J end lost 4 bases, and 15 bases lay between the germline ends. The CDR3 is made up of 15 amino acids. Germline loops: CDR1 SEHNR, CDR2 FQNEAQ (reference sequence). CDR3 region: CASSPEYTPYNEQFF. The CDR3 DNA sequence: TGTGCCAGCAGCCCCGAATATACGCCGTACAATGAGCAGTTCTTC.

This clonotype was detected many times. J is TRBJ2-7 and V is TRBV13; TRBD1 agrees at 10 bases. CDR3 length: 15 amino acids. The germline CDR1 and CDR2 sequences are PRHDT and FYEKMQ (reference sequence). V was pared by 5 bases and J by 6 bases, with 10 bases of the junction left unmatched. The CDR3 bases are TGTGCCAGCAGCGCATCCGGGACAGGGGATCGCGAGCAGTACTTC. It specifies CASSASGTGDREQYF.

This chain connects TRBV2 to TRBJ2-7; TRBD1 aligns across 8 bases. V lost 7 bases to trimming and J lost 6 bases; unmatched junction nucleotides: 5. Germline-derived CDR1 and CDR2 are SNHLY and FYNNEI. The CDR3 consists of 12 residues. DNA for the CDR3: TGTGCCAGCAAATGGACAGGGCGCGAGCAGTACTTC. Its protein is CASKWTGREQYF.

Only a few counts were recorded for this clonotype. The chain combines TRBV5-1 with TRBJ1-1, with D maybe TRBD1 (6 bases). Germline loops: CDR1 SGHRS, CDR2 YFSETQ. The CDR3 runs to 13 residues. V lost 6 bases, J lost 4 bases, and 13 bases lay in between. CDR3 DNA sequence: TGCGCCAGCACCATCATAGGGGGCACTGAAGCTTTCTTT. This codes for CASTIIGGTEAFF.

This chain uses TRBV6-4 with TRBJ2-2, with 7 positions matching TRBD2. There are 17 residues in the CDR3. The V gene end was trimmed by 6 bases and the J gene end by 5 bases; junction bases not matched to a gene: 15. Germline lookup yields CDR1 MRHNA and CDR2 SNTAGT. The CDR3 DNA reads TGTGCCAGCAGCGCCTCGGAGCGGGGAGTAGAGACCGGGGAGCTGTTTTTT. Translated: CASSASERGVETGELFF.

The chain uses TRBV12-5 and TRBJ2-5; D gene ambiguous. Trimming removed 3 bases from V and 5 bases from J, with 10 bases in between. CDR3 length: 13 amino acids. Germline-derived CDR1 and CDR2 are LGHNT and FRNRAP. CDR3 in amino acids: CASGFGSQETQYF. Here the CDR3 DNA reads TGTGCTAGTGGTTTTGGGTCACAGGAGACCCAGTACTTC. Using reference TRBV12-5 and TRBJ2-5 for the parts outside the CDR3, the full variable domain is DARVTQTPRHKVTEMGQEVTMRCQPILGHNTVFWYRQTMMQGLELLAYFRNRAPLDDSGMPKDRFSAEMPDATLATLKIQPSEPRDSAVYFCASGFGSQETQYFGPGTRLLVL.

V gene TRBV10-3 combines with J gene TRBJ2-1; 7 bases agree with TRBD2. The V gene's germline CDR1 is ENHRY and CDR2 SYGVKD. This CDR3 has 16 amino acids. J lost 0 bases, V lost 0 bases, and 2 bases had no gene match. CDR3 region: CAISESASGSYNEQFF. CDR3 bases: TGTGCCATCAGTGAGTCGGCTAGCGGCTCCTACAATGAGCAGTTCTTC.

This clonotype has a count of ten or more. This chain uses TRBV29-1 with TRBJ2-4, with 9 bases identical to TRBD1. V trimming: 1 base; J trimming: 8 bases; junction bases outside the gene matches: 6. The CDR3 consists of 14 residues. Germline V gene sequence: CDR1 SQVTM, CDR2 ANQGSEA. CDR3 coding DNA: TGCAGCGTTGAAGTACAGGGGGCGACGTACATTCAGTACTTC. It yields the protein CSVEVQGATYIQYF.